This entry lists 6 T cell receptor beta chains sequenced from one sample in a study of T cells expressing NK-cell markers. TCRdb re-called the 5' RACE reads, yielding one record per CDR3 amino acid sequence without DNA. The repertoire table contains some 600,000 distinct CDR3 sequences. The sample was blood T cells: a sorted CD56 or NKG2C T cell subset, CD4+ or CD8+ T cells, or bulk PBMC T cells (not recorded which). The receptors were gathered from a man aged 18-30 years in good health.

CDR3 sequence reads: CASSWTAGQPQHF. The chain recombines TRBV27 with TRBJ1-5; absent DNA, TCRdb's TRBD1 call cannot be checked. This CDR3 contains 13 residues. Germline V gives CDR1 MNHEY, CDR2 SMNVEV (reference sequence).

V gene TRBV12-3 or TRBV12-4 combines with J gene TRBJ2-5; TCRdb's D call of TRBD2 is untestable without DNA. The CDR3 has 16 amino acids. The CDR3 is CASSWPTSGDQETQYF.

V gene TRBV20-1 combines with J gene TRBJ2-7; no DNA is available, so the TRBD2 call from TCRdb remains unchecked. Germline CDR1 is DFQATT and CDR2 is SNEGSKA (reference sequence). This CDR3 is 15 amino acids long. This CDR3 reads CSARARASGFYEQYF.

This chain uses TRBV5-1 with TRBJ2-1. The germline V gene has CDR1 SGHRS and CDR2 YFSETQ. There are 12 residues in the CDR3. CDR3: CASSVDYNEQFF.

The J gene is TRBJ2-7, the V gene TRBV9; the D call of TRBD1 rests on TCRdb alone, since no DNA is present to check it. Germline-derived CDR1 and CDR2 are SGDLS and YYNGEE. The CDR3 consists of 15 residues. Here the CDR3 reads CASSSTGTSPYEQYF.

This chain links TRBV7-2 with TRBJ2-3; without DNA, the TCRdb call of TRBD1 cannot be checked. Germline CDR1 reads SGHTA; CDR2 reads FQGNSA. The CDR3 length is 15 residues. CDR3 loop: CASRDSFLLTDTQYF. Full variable domain (remainder filled in from reference TRBV7-2 and TRBJ2-3): GAGVSQSPSNKVTEKGKDVELRCDPISGHTALYWYRQSLGQGLEFLIYFQGNSAPDKSGLPSDRFSAERTGGSVSTLTIQRTQQEDSAVYLCASRDSFLLTDTQYFGPGTRLTVL.